This note documents a single TCR beta chain sequence. Its matching antigen is unknown. This sample was included in a study of cytomegalovirus exposure and HLA in healthy donors. Findings and caveats of the study: Rarity characterized most TCR sequences, yet some public TCRs appeared in many donors. Some TCR beta chains (roughly 160 of them) were listed as cytomegalovirus-associated. In vitro experiments confirmed that a few CMV-associated chains were specific for CMV antigens.

An approximately 130-subject validation cohort, separate from the roughly 670-subject first cohort, supplied the donors. This table comes from immunoSEQ multiplex PCR, and its TCRdb copy is limited to in-frame clones, with some not included. Here the sample spans 170,000 or so clones, around 82% being singletons. Germline V gene sequence: CDR1 ENHRY, CDR2 SYGVKD. With 7 bases clipped from V and 2 bases from J, the junction kept 8 bases outside the gene matches. CDR3 length equals 15 residues. The chain carries TRBV10-3 and TRBJ2-3; 8 bases match TRBD2. This clonotype was obtained from a woman between 18 and 29 years old in good health and CMV-seropositive. The source material was PBMCs. CDR3 nucleotide sequence: TGTGCCATCATCATAAGCGGGGGTAACACAGATACGCAGTATTTT. Protein sequence: CAIIISGGNTDTQYF.